This TCR beta chain was profiled in a study of graft-versus-host responses after intestinal transplantation. For the study at large: For approximately 3 years after anti-thymocyte globulin induction, all recipients took tacrolimus and steroids. Study results and caveats: GvH clonotypes were identified within recipient marrow, with a subset emerging first in ileum or blood. Some patients had graft-donor T cell macrochimerism. In their allografts, the ratios of graft-versus-host to host-versus-graft T cell clones were high. GvH clone levels peaked in circulation, and this peak was associated with early post-transplant HvG declines.

Profiling relied on immunoSEQ multiplex PCR, and the TCRdb table lists in-frame clones only, not all of them. The sample has about 120,000 clones, roughly nine tenths seen once. With respect to this clone: Its matching antigen is unknown.

This material consisted of unstimulated CD4+ T cells sorted from spleen or lymph node cells, taken before intestinal transplant. The receptor was derived from a human donor who received an intestinal transplant.

As DNA, the CDR3 is TGTGCCAGCAGACAGTACACAGATACGCAGTATTTT. Translating gives CASRQYTDTQYF. The gene calls are TRBV6-1 and TRBJ2-3; D unclear. With 6 bases removed from V and 2 bases from J, the gap between germline ends came to 6 bases. CDR3 length: 12 amino acids. CDR1 is MNHNS, CDR2 SASEGT, per germline.